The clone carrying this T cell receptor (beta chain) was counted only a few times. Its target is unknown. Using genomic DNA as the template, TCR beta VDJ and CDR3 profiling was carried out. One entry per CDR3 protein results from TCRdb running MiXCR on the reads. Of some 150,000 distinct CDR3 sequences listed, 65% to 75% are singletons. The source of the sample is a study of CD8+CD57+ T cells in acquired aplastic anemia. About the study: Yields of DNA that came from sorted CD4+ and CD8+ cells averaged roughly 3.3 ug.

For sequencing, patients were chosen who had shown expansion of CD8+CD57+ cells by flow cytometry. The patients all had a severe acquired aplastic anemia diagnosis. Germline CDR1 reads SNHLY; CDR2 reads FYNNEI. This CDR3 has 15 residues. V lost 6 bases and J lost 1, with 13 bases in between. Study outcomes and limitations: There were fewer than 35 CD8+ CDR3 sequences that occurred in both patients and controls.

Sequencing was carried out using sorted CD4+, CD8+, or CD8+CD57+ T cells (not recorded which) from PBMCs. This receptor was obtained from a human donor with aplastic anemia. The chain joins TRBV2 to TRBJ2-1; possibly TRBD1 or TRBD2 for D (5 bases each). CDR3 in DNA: TGTGCCAGCAGCCAGGGACCCGGGTCCTACAATGAGCAGTTCTTC. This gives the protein CASSQGPGSYNEQFF.